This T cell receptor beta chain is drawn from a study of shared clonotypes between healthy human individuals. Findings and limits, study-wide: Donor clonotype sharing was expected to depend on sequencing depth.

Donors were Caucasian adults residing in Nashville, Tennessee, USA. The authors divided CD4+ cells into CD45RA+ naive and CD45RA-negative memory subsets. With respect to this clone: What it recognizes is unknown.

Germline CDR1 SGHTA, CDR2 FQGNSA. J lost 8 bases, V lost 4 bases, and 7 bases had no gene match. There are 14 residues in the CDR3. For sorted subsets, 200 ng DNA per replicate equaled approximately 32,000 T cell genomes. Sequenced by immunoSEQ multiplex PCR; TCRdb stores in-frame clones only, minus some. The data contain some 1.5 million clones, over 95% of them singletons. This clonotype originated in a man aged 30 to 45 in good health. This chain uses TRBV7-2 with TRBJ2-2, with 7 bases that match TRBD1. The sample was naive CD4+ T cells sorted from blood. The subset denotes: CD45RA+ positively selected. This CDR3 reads CASSSRYRGGELFF. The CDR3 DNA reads TGTGCCAGCAGCTCCCGGTACAGGGGAGGGGAGCTGTTTTTT. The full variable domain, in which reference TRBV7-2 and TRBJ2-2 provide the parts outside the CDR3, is GAGVSQSPSNKVTEKGKDVELRCDPISGHTALYWYRQSLGQGLEFLIYFQGNSAPDKSGLPSDRFSAERTGGSVSTLTIQRTQQEDSAVYLCASSSRYRGGELFFGEGSRLTVL.